The 29 T cell receptor beta chains presented below share a single source sample, sequenced in a study of CD8 T cells in ankylosing spondylitis. MiXCR was run by TCRdb on the 5' RACE reads, yielding one entry per CDR3 protein. The sample records hundreds of thousands of distinct CDR3 sequences, more than 20% being singletons. Sequencing was performed on blood, either unsorted or a sorted T cell fraction (not recorded which). The receptors were sampled from a female donor with ankylosing spondylitis or in good health (not recorded which).

This clonotype was detected a few times. This rearrangement joins TRBV20-1 to TRBJ2-3, with TRBD1 matching over 7 bases. The V and J ends lost 2 bases and 1 base, in that order; junction bases with no gene match: 3. The CDR3 covers 14 residues. In germline, CDR1 is DFQATT, CDR2 SNEGSKA (reference sequence). Here the CDR3 reads CSARSDRGTDTQYF. CDR3 sequence (DNA): TGCAGTGCTAGATCCGACAGGGGCACAGATACGCAGTATTTT.

This clonotype was seen repeatedly, ten times or more. The CDR3 sequence is CSARDPRGLAYNEQFF. The CDR3 DNA reads as TGCAGTGCTAGAGATCCGCGGGGACTAGCGTACAATGAGCAGTTCTTC. The chain employs TRBV20-1 and TRBJ2-1, with TRBD2 identical over 10 bases. Looked up from germline, CDR1 is DFQATT and CDR2 is SNEGSKA (reference sequence). This CDR3 comprises 16 residues. V shed 0 bases and J 4 bases; nucleotides not matched to a gene: 6.

The chain uses TRBV25-1 and TRBJ2-3; possibly TRBD1 for D (5 bases). V gave up 3 bases and J gave up 4 bases, with 8 bases separating them. CDR1 MGHDK and CDR2 SYGVNS come from the germline V gene. The CDR3 spans 13 residues. The CDR3 region is CASSDSRADTQYF. CDR3 DNA: TGTGCCAGCAGTGACTCCAGGGCAGATACGCAGTATTTT.

This clonotype was found a few times. The chain recombines TRBV6-1 with TRBJ2-3; 10 bases map to TRBD2. CDR1 is MNHNS and CDR2 is SASEGT in the germline V gene. V trimming: 4 bases; J trimming: 3 bases; junction bases outside the gene matches: 1. The CDR3 length is 14 residues. Written as DNA, the CDR3 is TGTGCCAGCAGTGCGGGACTAGCGACAGATACGCAGTATTTT. Its translation is CASSAGLATDTQYF.

This clonotype was detected ten times or more. The chain has TRBV20-1 and TRBJ2-7; 7 nucleotides agree with TRBD1. The CDR3 spans 13 residues. In germline, CDR1 is DFQATT, CDR2 SNEGSKA (reference sequence). J lost 4 bases, V lost 5 bases, and 8 bases had no gene match. The CDR3 protein is CSAPRDSVYEQYF. The CDR3 DNA is TGCAGTGCTCCCCGGGACAGTGTGTACGAGCAGTACTTC.

This clonotype was detected a few times. The chain recombines TRBV7-9 with TRBJ2-5, with a tentative D call TRBD2 (6 bases). CDR3 size: 14 residues. Germline V gives CDR1 SEHNR, CDR2 FQNEAQ (reference sequence). The V and J ends lost 2 bases and 5 bases respectively, with 12 bases between them. The CDR3 region is CASSLTLSGETQYF. The CDR3 region has the DNA TGTGCCAGCAGCTTAACCCTCAGCGGGGAGACCCAGTACTTC. Based on the CDR3 plus reference TRBV7-9 and TRBJ2-5, the full variable domain is DTGVSQNPRHKITKRGQNVTFRCDPISEHNRLYWYRQTLGQGPEFLTYFQNEAQLEKSRLLSDRFSAERPKGSFSTLEIQRTEQGDSAMYLCASSLTLSGETQYFGPGTRLLVL.

Ten or more counts support this clonotype. The chain is built from TRBV20-1 and TRBJ2-7; 14 nucleotides agree with TRBD2. The CDR3 extends over 16 amino acids. The J segment lost 6 bases and the V segment lost 5 bases, leaving 12 bases of the junction unmatched. Germline CDR1 DFQATT, CDR2 SNEGSKA (reference sequence). The CDR3 DNA follows: TGCAGTGCTGGCCCGGGACTAGCGGGAGTTAATGGCGAGCAGTACTTC. It yields the protein CSAGPGLAGVNGEQYF.

The chain combines TRBV5-1 with TRBJ2-1, with D perhaps matching TRBD1 (5 bases). Looked up from germline, CDR1 is SGHRS and CDR2 is YFSETQ. V shed 4 bases and J shed 5 bases, with 13 bases lying between them. This CDR3 is 14 amino acids long. The CDR3 loop reads CASSVQASNNEQFF. In DNA form, the CDR3 reads TGCGCCAGCAGCGTACAGGCCAGCAACAATGAGCAGTTCTTC.

V usage is TRBV7-6 and J usage is TRBJ2-5, with D possibly being TRBD1 (5 bases). Trimming cost V 5 bases and J 2 bases, with 12 bases left between them. CDR3 length: 14 amino acids. In germline, CDR1 is SGHVS, CDR2 FNYEAQ. CDR3 region: CASSEPYRQETQYF. Written as DNA, the CDR3 is TGTGCCAGCAGCGAGCCGTACAGGCAAGAGACCCAGTACTTC.

This chain uses TRBV5-5 with TRBJ1-6; D not resolved. The CDR3 has 15 amino acids. CDR1 SGHKS and CDR2 YYEKEE come from the germline V gene (reference sequence). The V and J ends lost 0 bases and 6 bases respectively, with 10 bases between them. CDR3 loop: CASSLVATANSPLHF. The CDR3 DNA is TGTGCCAGCAGCTTGGTGGCGACGGCTAATTCACCCCTCCACTTT.

This chain links TRBV11-1 with TRBJ1-1; perhaps TRBD1 as D (6 bases). This CDR3 has 13 amino acids. Germline values: CDR1 SGHAT, CDR2 FQDESV (reference sequence). Trimming cost V 3 bases and J 3 bases, with 8 bases left between them. DNA for the CDR3: TGTGCCAGCAGCTTCCACAGGGACACTGAAGCTTTCTTT. It yields the protein CASSFHRDTEAFF.

The sample holds a few counts of this clonotype. V usage is TRBV10-2 and J usage is TRBJ2-5; TRBD1 is a possible D gene (6 bases). The CDR3 has 16 residues. Between the trimmed V and J ends, which lost 7 bases and 8 bases, there was a span of 26 bases. Germline lookup yields CDR1 WSHSY and CDR2 SAAADI. The CDR3 is CASKYTLGHLGGTQYF. The CDR3 DNA reads TGCGCCAGCAAATATACTCTGGGACACCTTGGGGGAACCCAGTACTTC.

This chain links TRBV20-1 with TRBJ2-7; 8 positions agree with TRBD1. V shed 2 bases, J shed 3 bases, and the junction held 3 bases outside the gene matches. Germline V gene data show CDR1 as DFQATT and CDR2 as SNEGSKA (reference sequence). CDR3 size: 13 residues. The CDR3: CSARRTGRYEQYF. The CDR3, as DNA: TGCAGTGCTAGACGGACAGGGCGCTACGAGCAGTACTTC.

This clonotype has ten or more counts. This chain connects TRBV29-1 to TRBJ1-4; D call uncertain. The germline V and J ends were trimmed by 4 bases and 5 bases, with 11 bases remaining between them. CDR3 length: 13 amino acids. Germline CDR1 and CDR2: SQVTM and ANQGSEA. CDR3 DNA: TGCAGCGTTGTTCCGGGCGGGAATGAAAAACTGTTTTTT. It is translated as CSVVPGGNEKLFF.

The CDR3 DNA follows: TGTGCCAGCAGTTCTCCAGGGGGGCTCTACGAGCAGTACTTC. It codes for CASSSPGGLYEQYF. V gene TRBV28 combines with J gene TRBJ2-7; a possible D gene is TRBD1 (7 bases). Germline V gene data show CDR1 as MDHEN and CDR2 as SYDVKM. The CDR3 runs to 14 residues. V lost 4 bases, J lost 3 bases, and 13 bases lay in between. Full variable domain (remainder filled in from reference TRBV28 and TRBJ2-7): DVKVTQSSRYLVKRTGEKVFLECVQDMDHENMFWYRQDPGLGLRLIYFSYDVKMKEKGDIPEGYSVSREKKERFSLILESASTNQTSMYLCASSSPGGLYEQYFGPGTRLTVT.

This chain links TRBV7-6 with TRBJ2-1, with 10 bases identical to TRBD2. J lost 7 bases, V lost 5 bases, and 8 bases had no gene match. The V gene's germline CDR1 is SGHVS and CDR2 FNYEAQ. CDR3 length: 15 amino acids. The DNA of the CDR3 is TGTGCCAGCAGCCCCGGACTAGCGGCTTTAAATGAGCAGTTCTTC. It yields the protein CASSPGLAALNEQFF.

The CDR3 sequence: CASSFQGQQGVTEAFF. CDR3 sequence (DNA): TGTGCCAGCAGCTTTCAGGGACAACAGGGGGTCACTGAAGCTTTCTTT. V is TRBV7-2 and J is TRBJ1-1; TRBD1 aligns across 8 bases. The CDR3 runs to 16 residues. CDR1 is SGHTA and CDR2 is FQGNSA in the germline V gene. J was trimmed by 4 bases and V by 3 bases; bases with no gene match: 10.

This clonotype was detected only a few times. V usage is TRBV20-1 and J usage is TRBJ1-3, with D unclear. Germline lookup yields CDR1 DFQATT and CDR2 SNEGSKA (reference sequence). The germline V and J ends were trimmed by 3 bases and 2 bases, with 5 bases remaining between them. CDR3 length equals 12 residues. CDR3 nucleotides: TGCAGTGCTAGCAGTGCTGGAAACACCATATATTTT. It codes for CSASSAGNTIYF.

J is TRBJ1-1 and V is TRBV20-1, with D possibly matching TRBD1 (5 bases). From germline, CDR1 is DFQATT and CDR2 SNEGSKA (reference sequence). This CDR3 has 16 amino acids. V was pared by 5 bases and J by 0 bases, with 19 bases between. The CDR3 region is CSAAGTPGGLNTEAFF. For the CDR3, the DNA is TGCAGTGCTGCCGGGACTCCGGGGGGACTGAACACTGAAGCTTTCTTT.

V gene TRBV7-2 combines with J gene TRBJ2-7, with D hard to call. Germline CDR1 and CDR2: SGHTA and FQGNSA. V was clipped by 3 bases and J by 1 base, with 7 bases between them. This CDR3 spans 13 amino acids. CDR3 DNA sequence: TGTGCCAGCAGCTTTTTAGGATCCTACGAGCAGTACTTC. This gives the protein CASSFLGSYEQYF.

This chain joins TRBV20-1 and TRBJ2-1; 10 bases map to TRBD2. This CDR3 is 15 amino acids long. Looked up from germline, CDR1 is DFQATT and CDR2 is SNEGSKA (reference sequence). The V and J ends lost 2 bases and 2 bases, in that order; junction bases with no gene match: 3. CDR3 sequence (DNA): TGCAGTGCTAGACTAGCGGGAGTGACCTACAATGAGCAGTTCTTC. Translating it yields CSARLAGVTYNEQFF.

The chain carries TRBV24-1 and TRBJ2-3; D possibly corresponds to TRBD2 (6 bases). The V and J ends lost 5 bases and 5 bases respectively, with 13 bases between them. Germline-derived CDR1 and CDR2 are KGHDR and SFDVKD. This CDR3 is built from 14 residues. The CDR3 nucleotides are TGTGCCACCAGTGCCCAGTGGAGGGGAGATACGCAGTATTTT. It codes for CATSAQWRGDTQYF.

The table lists this clonotype with many counts. The chain joins TRBV27 to TRBJ1-4; 11 bases match TRBD1. V shed 5 bases, J shed 11 bases, and the junction held 4 bases outside the gene matches. The CDR3 has 13 residues. Germline loops: CDR1 MNHEY, CDR2 SMNVEV (reference sequence). CDR3 sequence (DNA): TGTGCCAGCAGTACCCGGGACAGGGGGAAACTGTTTTTT. Amino acids: CASSTRDRGKLFF.

The chain recombines TRBV24-1 with TRBJ2-1; tentatively, D is TRBD2 (6 bases). The V end lost 8 bases, the J end lost 5 bases, and 12 bases lay between the germline ends. In germline, CDR1 is KGHDR, CDR2 SFDVKD. The CDR3 spans 13 residues. The CDR3 here is CATKGGANNEQFF. The CDR3 DNA is TGTGCCACCAAGGGCGGGGCTAACAATGAGCAGTTCTTC.

This chain uses TRBV7-2 with TRBJ2-5; unclear D gene. Looked up from germline, CDR1 is SGHTA and CDR2 is FQGNSA. The ends were cut back, 5 bases at V and 2 bases at J, with 12 bases in the middle. This CDR3 comprises 14 residues. CDR3 in amino acids: CASSPPRKQETQYF. DNA of the CDR3: TGTGCCAGCAGCCCGCCGCGGAAACAAGAGACCCAGTACTTC.

V gene TRBV12-3 or TRBV12-4 combines with J gene TRBJ1-1; D is undetermined. The V end was cut by 7 bases, the J end by 1 base, with 13 bases between. The CDR3 sequence is 14 residues long. The CDR3 DNA is TGTGCCAGCACCCTCGGCTTAGGGAACACTGAAGCTTTCTTT. Protein product: CASTLGLGNTEAFF.

A few counts support this clonotype. The chain employs TRBV12-3 or TRBV12-4 and TRBJ1-6; D ambiguous. Trimming shortened V by 6 bases and J by 11 bases, and 14 bases separated the two germline ends. CDR3 length: 13 amino acids. The CDR3 DNA follows: TGTGCCAGCAGCCCACCCTCCGGGACACCCCTCCACTTT. This sequence encodes CASSPPSGTPLHF.

V is TRBV20-1 and J is TRBJ1-4; 7 bases are a match to TRBD1. Germline CDR1 is DFQATT and CDR2 is SNEGSKA (reference sequence). There are 13 residues in the CDR3. Trimming removed 5 bases from V and 3 bases from J; junction bases left unmatched: 3. CDR3 DNA: TGCAGTGCTGGGGACAGCGCTAATGAAAAACTGTTTTTT. Its translation is CSAGDSANEKLFF.

This sequence joins TRBV4-3 and TRBJ1-1; D gene uncertain. V was shortened by 0 bases and J by 7 bases, with 6 bases between the two germline ends. The CDR3 totals 12 residues. CDR1 is LGHNA, CDR2 YSLEER, per germline. The CDR3 coding sequence is TGCGCCAGCAGCCAAGATAGGAGTGAAGCTTTCTTT. It encodes CASSQDRSEAFF.